One and the same sample provided the 13 T cell receptor beta chains below, sequenced in a study of shared T cell receptors in the human thymus. Sequenced by immunoSEQ multiplex PCR; TCRdb stores in-frame clones only, minus some. Among 550,000 to 800,000 clones listed, 70% to 90% were seen once. A further study also used this sample, focusing on human thymus T cells.

Sequencing was performed on thymocytes. All receptors come from a girl under three years old with a congenital heart defect.

This sequence joins TRBV19 and TRBJ1-5; the D is unclear. The germline gives CDR1 LNHDA, CDR2 SQIVND (reference sequence). This CDR3 spans 13 amino acids. V shed 8 bases and J shed 4 bases, with 12 bases lying between them. CDR3 amino acids: CASSLPLNQPQHF. The CDR3 DNA sequence: TGTGCCAGTTCACTACCTCTGAATCAGCCCCAGCATTTT.

The chain has TRBV28 and TRBJ2-4, with 8 bases that match TRBD2. The CDR3 runs 17 residues. CDR1 MDHEN and CDR2 SYDVKM come from the germline V gene. Losses at the gene ends were 5 bases for V and 7 bases for J; bases not matched to a gene: 16. This CDR3 is CASSGRSRGGMLNIQYF. The CDR3 DNA reads TGTGCCAGCAGTGGTCGGTCCCGGGGGGGGATGTTGAACATTCAGTACTTC.

The chain joins TRBV10-3 to TRBJ1-1; D unresolved. The CDR3 runs to 15 residues. Trimming stripped 2 bases from V and 4 bases from J, with 14 bases between. Germline V gene data show CDR1 as ENHRY and CDR2 as SYGVKD. Here the CDR3 reads CAISEPFQVPTEAFF. Written as DNA, the CDR3 is TGTGCCATCAGTGAGCCGTTTCAGGTCCCCACTGAAGCTTTCTTT.

V is TRBV2 and J is TRBJ1-6, with D uncertain. Germline values: CDR1 SNHLY, CDR2 FYNNEI. With 4 bases removed from V and 0 bases from J, the gap between germline ends came to 7 bases. The CDR3 length is 15 residues. CDR3 residues: CASSGANSYNSPLHF. In DNA form, the CDR3 reads TGTGCCAGCAGTGGGGCCAACTCCTATAATTCACCCCTCCACTTT.

The genes are TRBV27 and TRBJ1-5; tentative D call: TRBD1 (5 bases). CDR1 and CDR2 from the germline V gene are MNHEY and SMNVEV (reference sequence). The length of the CDR3 is 14 residues. V gave up 6 bases and J gave up 7 bases, with 16 bases separating them. As DNA, the CDR3 is TGTGCCAGCAGCCGCCGTCGGGGGGACCAGCCCCAGCATTTT. This sequence encodes CASSRRRGDQPQHF.

V usage is TRBV28 and J usage is TRBJ1-1; 7 nucleotides agree with TRBD1. Germline CDR1 reads MDHEN; CDR2 reads SYDVKM. J was trimmed by 0 bases and V by 4 bases; bases with no gene match: 8. The CDR3 extends over 16 amino acids. The CDR3 DNA follows: TGTGCCAGCAGTTCCCCCAGGGGGGCCATGAACACTGAAGCTTTCTTT. Amino acid sequence: CASSSPRGAMNTEAFF.

The chain employs TRBV28 and TRBJ1-4; TRBD1 is a possible D gene (5 bases). V was trimmed by 2 bases and J by 5 bases, leaving 27 bases between them. The CDR3 length is 20 residues. Germline CDR1 reads MDHEN; CDR2 reads SYDVKM. CDR3 residues: CASSLPSAGARQGPNEKLFF. CDR3 sequence (DNA): TGTGCCAGCAGTTTACCCTCCGCAGGCGCCCGGCAGGGCCCAAATGAAAAACTGTTTTTT.

The chain recombines TRBV21-1 with TRBJ1-2. TRBV21-1 is recorded as a pseudogene. CDR3 size: 16 residues. The CDR3: CASSSRRGTGNYGYTF. In nucleotides, the CDR3 is TGTGCCAGCAGCTCCAGACGCGGGACGGGGAACTATGGCTACACCTTC.

This chain joins TRBV28 and TRBJ1-1; 7 nucleotides match TRBD1. CDR3 size: 16 residues. The ends lost 5 bases at V and 0 bases at J; junction bases unmatched: 9. Germline CDR1 and CDR2: MDHEN and SYDVKM. CDR3 loop: CASSVDRVSMNTEAFF. In DNA form, the CDR3 reads TGTGCCAGCAGTGTTGACAGGGTCTCAATGAACACTGAAGCTTTCTTT.

CDR3 amino acids: CASREEQGPRPGANVLTF. CDR3 in DNA: TGTGCCAGCAGGGAGGAACAGGGTCCGAGGCCTGGGGCCAACGTCCTGACTTTC. This rearrangement joins TRBV2 to TRBJ2-6; TRBD1 might be the D (6 bases). The CDR3 contains 18 residues. V dropped 6 bases and J dropped 2 bases, with 20 bases sitting between them. Per germline, CDR1 SNHLY and CDR2 FYNNEI.

This chain links TRBV6-6 with TRBJ2-7; 7 bases match TRBD1. Trimming took 0 bases from V and 2 from J; bases not matched to a gene: 1. Germline V gene lookup returns CDR1 MNHNY and CDR2 SVGAGI (reference sequence). The CDR3 spans 14 residues. CDR3 residues: CASSYSGQPYEQYF. The DNA of the CDR3 is TGTGCCAGCAGTTACTCGGGACAGCCCTACGAGCAGTACTTC.

In nucleotides, the CDR3 is TGTGCCAGCATTAGTCCAGATACGCAGTATTTT. It is translated as CASISPDTQYF. The chain links TRBV6-1 to TRBJ2-3; no clear D gene. The CDR3 is 11 residues long. V lost 7 bases to trimming and J lost 4 bases, with 6 bases between them. Germline CDR1 reads MNHNS; CDR2 reads SASEGT.

V gene TRBV27 combines with J gene TRBJ1-1; D perhaps matches TRBD1 (5 bases). In germline, CDR1 is MNHEY, CDR2 SMNVEV (reference sequence). This CDR3 is built from 14 residues. The ends were cut back, 6 bases at V and 4 bases at J, with 15 bases in the middle. CDR3: CASRIEQGSTEAFF. CDR3 bases: TGTGCCAGCAGAATCGAGCAGGGAAGCACTGAAGCTTTCTTT.